The source of this TCR beta chain is a study of T-cell memory formation after mild COVID-19. Study context: Most TCR clusters belonged to a single donor.

V lost 4 bases to trimming and J lost 8 bases; unmatched junction nucleotides: 7. The germline V gene encodes CDR1 MNHEY and CDR2 SMNVEV (reference sequence). This CDR3 is built from 15 residues. TCRdb re-analysed the 5' RACE reads in MiXCR, keeping a single row per CDR3 protein. The table lists hundreds of thousands of distinct CDR3 sequences, 15% to 20% of them singletons. This clonotype came up a few times. Its specificity is unknown. Study-level findings and limits: CD4+ contracting clones were mainly CM and EM; CD8+ ones, EMRA. The finding that pre-infection memory included some responding clones suggested that cross-reactive memory joined.

Sequenced: PBMCs or a T cell subset sorted from them (not recorded which). The clonotype comes from a man younger than 35 who had mild COVID-19 (a few samples of this study predate the infection). Cell type and time point are not known. The chain joins TRBV27 to TRBJ1-4, with 10 bases matching TRBD1. The CDR3 spells CASSSEGTGDEKLFF. As DNA, the CDR3 is TGTGCCAGCAGTTCAGAAGGGACAGGGGACGAAAAACTGTTTTTT.